This passage covers 21 T cell receptor beta chains from one sample sequenced in a study of T cells after yellow fever vaccination. Via MiXCR, TCRdb re-called the 5' RACE reads, giving one row per CDR3 protein. The repertoire holds 400,000 to 650,000 distinct CDR3 sequences, with about a fifth as singletons. The source was PBMCs, collected approximately 20 days after the first yellow fever vaccination. The receptors here all came from a man aged 18 to 29 who received the YFV17D yellow fever vaccine.

This clonotype was counted a few times. The rearrangement joins TRBV5-6 to TRBJ2-7; D is possibly TRBD2 (6 bases). Looked up from germline, CDR1 is SGHDT and CDR2 is YYEEEE. Trimming pared 3 bases from V and 4 bases from J, leaving 14 bases between. The CDR3 is made up of 14 amino acids. The CDR3 sequence: CASSSYRGTYEQYF. The CDR3 DNA is TGTGCCAGCAGCTCCTACCGCGGGACTTACGAGCAGTACTTC.

This clonotype has just a few counts. The rearrangement uses TRBV6-5 and TRBJ2-5; a weak D match, TRBD1 (5 bases). CDR3 size: 16 residues. The V end was cut by 2 bases, the J end by 5 bases, with 18 bases between. The germline V gene has CDR1 MNHEY and CDR2 SVGAGI. The CDR3 loop reads CASSYREKRRGETQYF. CDR3 DNA: TGTGCCAGCAGTTACCGAGAAAAGAGAAGGGGTGAGACCCAGTACTTC.

The chain employs TRBV20-1 and TRBJ2-1, with TRBD2 identical over 11 bases. With V trimmed by 6 bases and J by 7 bases, 8 bases remained unmatched. The CDR3 extends over 14 amino acids. CDR1 and CDR2 from the germline V gene are DFQATT and SNEGSKA (reference sequence). CDR3 DNA: TGCAGTGCGATTACTAGCGGGGGTCGGAATGAGCAGTTCTTC. This sequence encodes CSAITSGGRNEQFF.

This clonotype was observed a handful of times. The chain couples TRBV7-8 to TRBJ1-6; D unclear. V was pared by 5 bases and J by 7 bases, with 18 bases between. The CDR3 spans 16 residues. CDR1 is SGHVS and CDR2 is FQNEAQ in the germline V gene. This CDR3 is CASSAQVTNNNSPLHF. For the CDR3, the DNA is TGTGCCAGCAGCGCCCAAGTGACAAACAACAATTCACCCCTCCACTTT.

This clonotype was detected only a few times. The V and J genes are TRBV20-1 and TRBJ1-2; 8 bases are a match to TRBD1. The CDR3 has 13 amino acids. The V segment lost 7 bases and the J segment 6 bases; nucleotides outside the gene matches: 10. Germline CDR1 DFQATT, CDR2 SNEGSKA (reference sequence). In DNA, the CDR3 is TGCAGTGTTTATGGGACAGGCACCCATGGCTACACCTTC. Translating gives CSVYGTGTHGYTF.

The chain carries TRBV5-1 and TRBJ2-3; a weak D match, TRBD2 (5 bases). CDR1 SGHRS and CDR2 YFSETQ come from the germline V gene. This CDR3 contains 11 residues. V was pared by 6 bases and J by 12 bases, with 14 bases between. This chain's CDR3 is CASTTGRDQYF. The CDR3 coding sequence is TGCGCCAGCACTACCGGACGGGATCAGTATTTT.

The V and J genes are TRBV29-1 and TRBJ2-5, with a possible D match to TRBD1 (6 bases). Germline-derived CDR1 and CDR2 are SQVTM and ANQGSEA. The V end was cut by 7 bases, the J end by 5 bases, with 8 bases between. The CDR3 totals 10 residues. CDR3 protein: CSGRGETQYF. DNA of the CDR3: TGCAGCGGAAGGGGGGAGACCCAGTACTTC. Full variable domain (rest looked up from reference TRBV29-1 and TRBJ2-5): SAVISQKPSRDICQRGTSLTIQCQVDSQVTMMFWYRQQPGQSLTLIATANQGSEATYESGFVIDKFPISRPNLTFSTLTVSNMSPEDSSIYLCSGRGETQYFGPGTRLLVL.

The chain couples TRBV6-5 to TRBJ2-5; D uncertain. The CDR3 consists of 13 residues. The V end was cut by 0 bases, the J end by 5 bases, with 7 bases between. Germline-derived CDR1 and CDR2 are MNHEY and SVGAGI. The CDR3 sequence: CASSYSGWETQYF. The CDR3 nucleotides read TGTGCCAGCAGTTACTCTGGTTGGGAGACCCAGTACTTC.

J is TRBJ2-3 and V is TRBV7-3; D not resolved. Germline loops: CDR1 SGHTA, CDR2 FQGTGA. The CDR3 consists of 15 residues. V was trimmed by 0 bases and J by 1 base, leaving 8 bases between them. The CDR3 is CASSLTGRGTDTQYF. CDR3 in DNA: TGTGCCAGCAGCTTAACGGGTCGGGGCACAGATACGCAGTATTTT.

The chain combines TRBV7-8 with TRBJ1-5; TRBD1 aligns across 7 bases. Trimming removed 2 bases from V and 2 bases from J; junction bases left unmatched: 3. The CDR3 is 15 amino acids. CDR1 and CDR2 (germline): SGHVS, FQNEAQ. CDR3 nucleotides: TGTGCCAGCAGCTTAAATGGACAGGGCAATCAGCCCCAGCATTTT. The encoded protein is CASSLNGQGNQPQHF.

This clonotype was counted a few times. The rearrangement links TRBV28 to TRBJ1-1; possibly TRBD1 for D (5 bases). Germline assignment: CDR1 MDHEN and CDR2 SYDVKM. This CDR3 has 15 amino acids. The V end was cut by 4 bases, the J end by 1 base, with 13 bases between. CDR3 loop: CASSSPGTENTEAFF. The DNA of the CDR3 is TGTGCCAGCAGTTCGCCCGGGACCGAGAACACTGAAGCTTTCTTT.

This clonotype was counted a few times. V usage is TRBV4-2 and J usage is TRBJ2-7; 13 bases agree with TRBD2. This CDR3 region has 16 residues. The junction had 3 bases not matched to a gene; V was cut back by 2 bases and J by 2 bases. Germline loops: CDR1 LGHNA, CDR2 YNFKEQ. In DNA, the CDR3 is TGTGCCAGCAGCCAACCGGGACTAGCGGGGACCTACGAGCAGTACTTC. Translation gives CASSQPGLAGTYEQYF.

This clonotype was recorded a few times. The chain uses TRBV4-1 and TRBJ2-7, with D unclear. Trimming took 1 base from V and 6 from J, leaving 13 bases between them. The CDR3 extends over 14 amino acids. From germline, CDR1 is MGHRA and CDR2 YSYEKL. The CDR3 spells CASSQVGSSTEQYF. The CDR3 DNA reads as TGCGCCAGCAGCCAAGTGGGATCCTCCACCGAGCAGTACTTC.

This clonotype was counted a few times. The chain combines TRBV4-1 with TRBJ1-2, with a possible D match to TRBD1 (5 bases). Germline CDR1 MGHRA, CDR2 YSYEKL. The CDR3 is made up of 14 amino acids. Deletions cut 4 bases from V and 5 bases from J, with 14 bases between. The CDR3 region has the DNA TGCGCCAGCAGCCCCGGGGCAGGGTCTTATGGCTACACCTTC. Protein product: CASSPGAGSYGYTF.

This clonotype was found a few times. The chain combines TRBV28 with TRBJ2-4; possible D gene TRBD2, 6 bases. Germline V gives CDR1 MDHEN, CDR2 SYDVKM. With 5 bases removed from V and 6 bases from J, the gap between germline ends came to 17 bases. This CDR3 comprises 15 residues. The chain's CDR3 is CASSPPAGGPNIQYF. CDR3 in DNA: TGTGCCAGCAGTCCCCCTGCCGGGGGACCAAACATTCAGTACTTC.

This clonotype has only one observation. CDR3 nucleotides: TGTGCCAGCAGCGTACATGGACAGGGGCCAGCGTTTCGTGTGCAGTTCTTC. It translates to CASSVHGQGPAFRVQFF. The chain is built from TRBV11-2 and TRBJ2-1; 9 positions agree with TRBD1. V was clipped by 5 bases and J by 12 bases; unmatched bases: 20. CDR3 length equals 17 residues. Germline V gene lookup returns CDR1 SGHAT and CDR2 FQNNGV.

This clonotype was found a few times. The rearrangement links TRBV4-3 to TRBJ2-3, with TRBD2 matching over 9 bases. CDR1 LGHNA and CDR2 YSLEER come from the germline V gene. This CDR3 has 17 residues. Trimming at V came to 3 bases and at J to 0 bases, leaving 7 bases not matched to a gene. Written as DNA, the CDR3 is TGCGCCAGCAGCCAGCCGGTAGCGGGGGACAGCACAGATACGCAGTATTTT. Translating it yields CASSQPVAGDSTDTQYF.

This clonotype was picked up a small number of times. The gene calls are TRBV20-1 and TRBJ1-2, with D maybe TRBD1 (6 bases). Trimming took 0 bases from V and 4 from J, leaving 12 bases between them. The length of the CDR3 is 14 residues. CDR1 and CDR2 (germline): DFQATT, SNEGSKA (reference sequence). The CDR3 DNA reads TGCAGTGCTAGAGATGACGGGGGCAGCTATGGCTACACCTTC. This gives the protein CSARDDGGSYGYTF.

This clonotype has a count of ten or more. The gene calls are TRBV7-2 and TRBJ2-3; D remains ambiguous. CDR3 length: 13 residues. Trimming took 2 bases from V and 3 from J, leaving 6 bases between them. Germline V lookup: CDR1 SGHTA, CDR2 FQGNSA. The CDR3 here is CASSLQRTDTQYF. The CDR3 DNA sequence: TGTGCCAGCAGCTTACAGCGTACAGATACGCAGTATTTT. Filled out from reference TRBV7-2 and TRBJ2-3, the complete variable domain reads GAGVSQSPSNKVTEKGKDVELRCDPISGHTALYWYRQSLGQGLEFLIYFQGNSAPDKSGLPSDRFSAERTGGSVSTLTIQRTQQEDSAVYLCASSLQRTDTQYFGPGTRLTVL.

V and J are TRBV5-6 and TRBJ2-7, with a weak D call TRBD2 (6 bases). The V gene's germline CDR1 is SGHDT and CDR2 YYEEEE. The CDR3 has 17 residues. Trimming cost V 2 bases and J 0 bases, with 18 bases left between them. The CDR3, as DNA: TGTGCCAGCAGCTTTCGCGGGCGGAGGGGAAGCTCCTACGAGCAGTACGTC. It yields the protein CASSFRGRRGSSYEQYV.

This rearrangement joins TRBV27 to TRBJ1-6; no clear D gene. Trimming removed 5 bases from V and 3 bases from J, with 17 bases in between. Germline V gives CDR1 MNHEY, CDR2 SMNVEV (reference sequence). The CDR3 length is 17 residues. CDR3 region: CASSPRMTGIYNSPLHF. The DNA for the CDR3 is TGTGCCAGCAGTCCGCGAATGACGGGGATCTATAATTCACCCCTCCACTTT.